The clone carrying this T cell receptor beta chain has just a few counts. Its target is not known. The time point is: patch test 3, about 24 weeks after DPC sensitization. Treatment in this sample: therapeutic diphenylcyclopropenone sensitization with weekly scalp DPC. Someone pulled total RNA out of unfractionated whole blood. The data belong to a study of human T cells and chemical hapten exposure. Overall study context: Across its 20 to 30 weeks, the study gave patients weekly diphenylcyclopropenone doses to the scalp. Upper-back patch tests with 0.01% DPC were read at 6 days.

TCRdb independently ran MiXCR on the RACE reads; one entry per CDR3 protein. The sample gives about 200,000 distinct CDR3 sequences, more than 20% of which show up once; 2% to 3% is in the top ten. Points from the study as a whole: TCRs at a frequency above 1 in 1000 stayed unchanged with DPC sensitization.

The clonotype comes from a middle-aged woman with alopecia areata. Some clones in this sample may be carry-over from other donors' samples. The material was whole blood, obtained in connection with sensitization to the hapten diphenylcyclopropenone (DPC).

Here the CDR3 DNA reads TGTGCCAGCAGCTGGACAGGAGCCAACACTGAAGCTTTCTTT. This encodes CASSWTGANTEAFF. The V gene is TRBV2, the J gene TRBJ1-1; 7 bases map to TRBD1. Per germline, CDR1 SNHLY and CDR2 FYNNEI. CDR3 length equals 14 residues. The V and J ends lost 6 bases and 2 bases, in that order; junction bases with no gene match: 6.